The entry that follows covers one T cell receptor beta chain sequence. Original data processing: Researchers report that nucleated cell counts were estimated from reference gene primer amplification. Measured with immunoSEQ multiplex PCR; TCRdb has only the in-frame clones, and not every one. Clone size and V and J calls were adopted from that table, with D and trimming inferred from the DNA. The sample has roughly 280,000 clones, roughly 90% seen once; the top ten hold approximately 10%. The sample is drawn from a study of blood T cell repertoires in COVID-19. Study context: The cDNA or gDNA used as material had been derived from T cells, B-cell-depleted T cells, or PBMCs.

The CDR3 is made up of 14 amino acids. CDR1 and CDR2 from the germline V gene are SGDLS and YYNGEE. The ends were cut back, 4 bases at V and 8 bases at J, with 16 bases in the middle. Followed over time, Seattle patients had been enrolled while infection was active. This rearrangement joins TRBV9 to TRBJ2-1; D not resolved. The sample was peripheral blood. This TCR came from a woman between 25 and 40 years old with COVID-19, enrolled during active disease. The CDR3 is CASSPRHSSDEQFF. The CDR3 bases are TGTGCCAGCAGCCCCCGACACTCCTCGGATGAGCAGTTCTTC.